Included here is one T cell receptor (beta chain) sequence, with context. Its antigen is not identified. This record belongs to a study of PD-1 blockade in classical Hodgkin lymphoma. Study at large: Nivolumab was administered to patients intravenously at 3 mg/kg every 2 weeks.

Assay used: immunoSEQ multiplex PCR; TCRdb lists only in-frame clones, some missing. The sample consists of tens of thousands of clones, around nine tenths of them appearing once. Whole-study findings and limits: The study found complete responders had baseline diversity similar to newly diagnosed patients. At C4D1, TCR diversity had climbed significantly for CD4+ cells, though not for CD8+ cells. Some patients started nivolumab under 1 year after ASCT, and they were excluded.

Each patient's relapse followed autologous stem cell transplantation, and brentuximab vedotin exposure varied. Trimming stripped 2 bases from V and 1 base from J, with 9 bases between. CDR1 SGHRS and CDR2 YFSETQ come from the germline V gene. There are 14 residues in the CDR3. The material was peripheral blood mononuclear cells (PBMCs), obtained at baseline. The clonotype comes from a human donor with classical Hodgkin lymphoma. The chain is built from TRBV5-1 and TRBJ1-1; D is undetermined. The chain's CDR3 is CASSFVGRNTEAFF. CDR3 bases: TGCGCCAGCAGCTTTGTGGGGAGGAACACTGAAGCTTTCTTT. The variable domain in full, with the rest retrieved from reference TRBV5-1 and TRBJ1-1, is KAGVTQTPRYLIKTRGQQVTLSCSPISGHRSVSWYQQTPGQGLQFLFEYFSETQRNKGNFPGRFSGRQFSNSRSEMNVSTLELGDSALYLCASSFVGRNTEAFFGQGTRLTVV.